The TCR beta chain under discussion was sequenced for a study of shared clonotypes between healthy human individuals. Study-level points and caveats: As a rule, naive subsets had a larger estimated richness than memory subsets.

In the naive CD8 group, cells lacked CD45RO and were positively selected for CCR7, so terminally differentiated effector memory CD45RA+ cells were left out. Using immunoSEQ multiplex PCR, the repertoire was profiled, and TCRdb retains in-frame clones only, with some absent. The table records 800,000 to 950,000 clones, just over 95% of them present only once. Comment on this clone: Its antigen is unknown. Different DNA sequences within this sample yield the same CDR3.

The CDR3 is 13 amino acids. V shed 1 base and J shed 2 bases, with 9 bases lying between them. From germline, CDR1 is SQVTM and CDR2 ANQGSEA. The J gene is TRBJ2-7, the V gene TRBV29-1; D is perhaps TRBD1 (5 bases). The sample was naive CD8+ T cells sorted from blood. This TCR was sampled from a man aged 30 to 45 in good health. Here the CDR3 DNA reads TGCAGCGTTGAAGGGGGCCGAGCCTACGAGCAGTACTTC. Residues: CSVEGGRAYEQYF.